This T cell receptor (beta chain) was sequenced during a study of Ad26.COV2.S vaccination and SARS-CoV-2 variants (TCRdb year 2021). Study-level background: Vaccine-arm donors were drawn from COV1001, a multicentre, randomized, double-blind, placebo-controlled phase I-IIa trial of Ad26.COV2.S in healthy adults. Ad26.COV2.S was given intramuscularly at 5x10^10 or 1x10^11 viral particles, as a single shot or as two shots 56 days apart. Sequencing of the TCRbeta repertoire served to evaluate the specificity and breadth of SARS-CoV-2-reactive T cell receptors following Ad26.COV2.S vaccination. The TCR-sequenced set comprised approximately 32 samples: some 20 Ad26.COV2.S vaccine recipients, 5 placebo recipients and 8 SARS-CoV-2 convalescent individuals. Trial participants were randomized into five groups of five, in which low-dose or high-dose Ad26.COV2.S was given once or twice, or placebo was given on both occasions. Investigators remained blinded to trial group allocation during experiments and outcome assessment.

In the case of this clone: Its antigen is currently not known. Nothing much larger sits one base from this clone, and base qualities are not available.

The immunoSEQ Assay was the method used to sequence TCRbeta CDR3 regions. After extraction, genomic DNA underwent amplification by bias-controlled multiplex PCR, followed by high-throughput sequencing. The original pipeline was this. To quantify the absolute abundance of each unique TCRbeta CDR3 region, sequences were collapsed and filtered. Usable DNA was measured by amplifying reference genes present in all nucleated cells, and TCRbeta template counts were normalized to that usable DNA to estimate T cell fraction. Repertoire TCRs were annotated as SARS-CoV-2-specific when V gene, CDR3 amino acid sequence and J gene were exactly matched to a known reactive TCR set. The reference SARS-CoV-2 TCR set came from MIRA and was filtered for enrichment in COVID-19-positive ImmuneCODE repertoires, removing public or cross-reactive TCRs. Based on the MIRA antigens, annotated TCRs were further analysed at the level of specific ORF or position within ORF. Breadth was defined as annotated unique rearrangements over total unique productive rearrangements; depth was the summed frequency of those rearrangements. Group comparisons of TCR breadth used two-sided Wilcoxon rank-sum tests. The source is immuneACCESS, and TCRdb retained only in-frame sequences with V and J called. Part of the clones is not carried over; for the studies checked, unresolved V genes explain less than half of this, and the remainder is unexplained. V and J calls and clone size follow that table, whereas D and trimming were derived from the DNA. This sample lists about 320,000 clones; approximately 80% were detected once. Of the sample, roughly 2% falls within the top ten clones.

Overall results and qualifications from the work: According to the authors, total T cell responses may have been underestimated by the TCR breadth and depth analyses. After vaccination, substantial breadth of spike-specific CD8+ and CD4+ T cell responses was reported. Ad26.COV2.S recipients had higher spike-specific TCR breadth than placebo recipients (P = 0.0014). Comparing responses between vaccine doses or regimens was not something the study was powered to do. Vaccine and placebo recipients had similar non-spike TCR breadth, a finding consistent with the vaccine containing only spike.

Sample treatment or condition, as interpreted from the label and publication: some 19 received Ad26.COV2.S at low or high dose, single or two shots; roughly five received placebo; per-sample allocation not given. For vaccine and placebo recipients, repertoires were sequenced using samples collected on day 63 after the first injection. Between 29 July and 7 August 2020, Cohort 1b enrolled fewer than 30 adults aged 18-55 years at one site in Boston, USA. As a vaccine, Ad26.COV2.S was a replication-incompetent adenovirus type 26 vector that expressed a prefusion-stabilized SARS-CoV-2 spike protein derived from the original Wuhan strain. The trim is 6 bases for V and 5 bases for J, with a gap of 13 bases between the germline ends. CDR3 length: 13 amino acids, cysteine to phenylalanine. The read is trimmed to its CDR3 DNA, 39 bases read in frame from base 1.

The chain is made from TRBV12-3 or TRBV12-4 and TRBJ2-5; the D gene identity is not certain. The input for sequencing was peripheral blood, taken in a trial of Ad26.COV2.S vaccine versus placebo. The clonotype originates from a person aged 18 to 59 who received the Ad26.COV2.S COVID-19 vaccine or a placebo. The CDR3 loop reads CASRSDNLETQYF. The bases are TGTGCCAGCAGATCTGACAATTTGGAGACCCAGTACTTC.